This T cell receptor (beta chain) derives from a study of T cells in localized non-small cell lung cancer. The data were produced by immunoSEQ multiplex PCR, yet TCRdb's version contains in-frame clones alone and is incomplete. The top ten clones hold 25% to 35% of a sample with about 13,000 clones, roughly 82% of them seen once. This clone was recorded once. The germline V gene encodes CDR1 SGHDN and CDR2 FVKESK. This CDR3 is 16 amino acids long. V lost 4 bases, J lost 5 bases, and 3 bases stayed unmatched. This clonotype was obtained from a male donor aged 60 or older with stage I squamous cell lung carcinoma. The sequenced sample was peripheral blood, obtained before any cancer treatment. The chain carries TRBV14 and TRBJ2-1; 15 bases are shared with TRBD2. The CDR3 here is CASSRWTSGRDNEQFF. CDR3 in DNA: TGTGCCAGCAGCCGCTGGACTAGCGGGAGGGACAATGAGCAGTTCTTC.